This is a list of T cell receptor beta chains from one sample in a study of blood T cells in healthy people across ages. TCRdb processed the 5' RACE reads anew with MiXCR; each CDR3 protein has one entry. Of 800,000 or so distinct CDR3 sequences in the sample, around two thirds were seen once. The sample taken for sequencing was blood. The receptors shown here come from a man younger than 45 in good health. Both conserved end residues are part of each CDR3. A D gene is named only where the DNA matches it firmly. Clone size is shown for a subset of rows, as once, few, many or a class of expanded clone.

>NA|TRBV6-6|NA|TRBJ2-1
TGTGCCAGCAGTTATAGCCAACAGAGCTCCTACAATGAGCAGTTCTTC
CASSYSQQSSYNEQFF
>NA|TRBV7-2|NA|TRBJ2-7
TGTGCCAGTAGGTTCTACTCCTACAATGAGCAGTACTTC
CASRFYSYNEQYF
>NA|TRBV20-1|few|TRBJ2-7
TGCGCTAGTCTCGAGTACTACGAGCAGTACTTC
CASLEYYEQYF
>NA|TRBV12-3/TRBV12-4|NA|TRBJ2-3
TGTGCCAGCAGTTTCTTTGGACGGGGAACCACAGATACGCAGTATTTT
CASSFFGRGTTDTQYF
>NA|TRBV7-2|NA|TRBJ2-7
TGTGCCAGCAGCCGAAGCAGGGACCACGAGCAGTACTTC
CASSRSRDHEQYF
>TRBD1|TRBV2|few|TRBJ2-1
TGTGCCAGCAGTCCTTCCACGGGACAGCCATCCCGGTTCTTC
CASSPSTGQPSRFF
>NA|TRBV12-3/TRBV12-4|NA|TRBJ1-2
TGTGCCAGCAGTGTCAGGGAGTTGTTCGGCTACACCTTC
CASSVRELFGYTF
>TRBD1|TRBV3-1|NA|TRBJ2-2
TGTGCCAGCAGGGGACAGGTGAACACCGGGGAGCTGTTTTTT
CASRGQVNTGELFF
>NA|TRBV4-2|NA|TRBJ2-7
TGTGCCAGCAGCCAACTTCGTGATTGGGACTACGAGCAGTACTTC
CASSQLRDWDYEQYF
>TRBD1|TRBV6-5|NA|TRBJ2-4
TGTGCCAGCAGTTACTCAGGGGGCCACGAGGCCCAGTACTTC
CASSYSGGHEAQYF
>NA|TRBV3-1|NA|TRBJ2-6
TGTGCCAGCAGCCAAGCGAGGCAGACTGGGGCCAACGTCCTGACTTTC
CASSQARQTGANVLTF
>NA|TRBV12-3/TRBV12-4|NA|TRBJ2-5
TGTGCCAGCACCTCGAACGGGGAGACCCAGTACTTC
CASTSNGETQYF
>NA|TRBV29-1|NA|TRBJ2-1
TGCAGCATGGGACCCGTAAACAATGAGCAGTTCTTC
CSMGPVNNEQFF
>TRBD1|TRBV27|NA|TRBJ2-3
TGTGCCAGCAGCCCGTTCACGAAGACCGGGACAGGGCAGTATTTT
CASSPFTKTGTGQYF
>NA|TRBV9|NA|TRBJ2-5
TGTGCCAGCAGCCCATGGACAAAAGAGACCCAGTACTTC
CASSPWTKETQYF
>NA|TRBV29-1|NA|TRBJ2-7
TGCAGCGTCGGGACGCCGGACAACTCCTACGAGCAGTACTTC
CSVGTPDNSYEQYF
>NA|TRBV20-1|NA|TRBJ1-2
TGCAGTGCTAGAGGGGCCGACAGGAACTATGGCTACACCTTC
CSARGADRNYGYTF
>NA|TRBV6-1|NA|TRBJ2-5
TGTGCCAGCAGTGTTAACCCGCGGGCGGGTGAGACCCAGTACTTC
CASSVNPRAGETQYF
>NA|TRBV15|few|TRBJ2-1
TGTGCCACCAGCAGAGGTCTCTACAATGAGCAGTTCTTC
CATSRGLYNEQFF
>NA|TRBV20-1|NA|TRBJ2-5
TGCAGTGCTAGAGAGTCTGGGCGGGCGGGGGAGACCCAGTACTTC
CSARESGRAGETQYF
>TRBD2|TRBV13|NA|TRBJ2-3
TGTGCCAGCAGCCCACCGGGACTAGCGGGAGGTTTAGATACGCAGTATTTT
CASSPPGLAGGLDTQYF
>NA|TRBV30|NA|TRBJ2-1
TGTGCCTGGATTAAACCTCCAGGGGAGGCCAATGAGCAGTTCTTC
CAWIKPPGEANEQFF
>NA|TRBV10-3|NA|TRBJ2-3
TGTGCCGGAGCTAGAGATACGCAGTATTTT
CAGARDTQYF
>NA|TRBV20-1|NA|TRBJ2-3
TGCAGTGCTAGAACAGTTTCAGATACGCAGTATTTT
CSARTVSDTQYF
>TRBD1|TRBV6-2/TRBV6-3|few|TRBJ1-5
TGTGCCAGCAGTTACTCAGGACAGGGGGAGAGGAGTCAGCCCCAGCATTTT
CASSYSGQGERSQPQHF
>TRBD1|TRBV7-2|NA|TRBJ2-3
TGTGCCAGCAGCCGGGACAGGATCACAGATACGCAGTATTTT
CASSRDRITDTQYF
>TRBD1|TRBV20-1|few|TRBJ2-7
TGCAGTGCTAGAGATCCCGAGACAGGGCCCTCCTACGAGCAGTACTTC
CSARDPETGPSYEQYF
>TRBD2|TRBV10-3|NA|TRBJ2-5
TGTGCCATCAGCCGACTAGCGGGGGTGGAGACCCAGTACTTC
CAISRLAGVETQYF
>NA|TRBV7-3|NA|TRBJ2-1
TGTGCCAGCAGCTTAACGGGGGGAGGTGGTGAGCAGTTCTTC
CASSLTGGGGEQFF
>NA|TRBV24-1|few|TRBJ1-2
TGTGCCACCAGGGGAGTGGGCGCGGACTATGGCTACACCTTC
CATRGVGADYGYTF
>NA|TRBV2|NA|TRBJ1-2
TGTGCCAGCAGTGAATCCCCAGGGTCCTCCCCATATGGCTACACCTTC
CASSESPGSSPYGYTF
>NA|TRBV9|NA|TRBJ1-5
TGTGCCAGCAGCCCCGGGACTCTTCAGCCCCAGCATTTT
CASSPGTLQPQHF
>TRBD1|TRBV30|NA|TRBJ1-2
TGTGCCTGGAGTCGGGACAGGGGAATCTATGGCTACACCTTC
CAWSRDRGIYGYTF
>NA|TRBV5-1|few|TRBJ2-3
TGCGCCAGCAGAAGACTACCAGGCACAGATACGCAGTATTTT
CASRRLPGTDTQYF
>TRBD2|TRBV20-1|NA|TRBJ2-3
TGCAGTGCGATCAGACCCGGGACTAGCGGGGATACGCAGTATTTT
CSAIRPGTSGDTQYF
>NA|TRBV3-1|few|TRBJ2-7
TGTGCCAGCAGCCAAGGGGGAGCGCGGTACGAGCAGTACTTC
CASSQGGARYEQYF
>NA|TRBV10-3|NA|TRBJ2-1
TGTGCCATCAGATCGTACAATGAGCAGTTCTTC
CAIRSYNEQFF
>TRBD2|TRBV29-1|few|TRBJ2-1
TGCAGCGTTACTGGACTAGCGGGGGTCTCCTACAATGAGCAGTTCTTC
CSVTGLAGVSYNEQFF
>TRBD1|TRBV29-1|NA|TRBJ2-7
TGCAGCGTTGTCGGTGACCTAGGGGGCCAGTACTTC
CSVVGDLGGQYF
>TRBD1|TRBV27|NA|TRBJ1-2
TGTGCCAGCAGTTCCTACGGTACCGGGACAGGGAACTATGGCTACACCTTC
CASSSYGTGTGNYGYTF
>TRBD2|TRBV5-1|NA|TRBJ2-3
TGCGCCAGCGCAAGAGGGCTAGCGGGGGGCACAGATACGCAGTATTTT
CASARGLAGGTDTQYF
>NA|TRBV10-3|few|TRBJ2-5
TGTGCCATCAGTGACCCGGGACTTTTCCAAGAGACCCAGTACTTC
CAISDPGLFQETQYF
>NA|TRBV10-3|NA|TRBJ2-3
TGTGCCACCGGGCCCACAGGGTGGAGCACAGATACGCAGTATTTT
CATGPTGWSTDTQYF
>NA|TRBV12-3/TRBV12-4|NA|TRBJ2-1
TGTGCCAGCAGGGTTGGGGGGTCGGACTACAATAAGCAGTTCTTC
CASRVGGSDYNKQFF
>NA|TRBV20-1|NA|TRBJ2-1
TGCAGTGCTGTGACCGGAGCTAGAAGCAGCAATGAGCAGTTCTTC
CSAVTGARSSNEQFF
>NA|TRBV7-3|few|TRBJ2-3
TGTGCCAGCAGCTCGGGAGTACAAGATACGCAGTATTTT
CASSSGVQDTQYF
>TRBD2|TRBV5-1|once|TRBJ2-5
TGCGCCAGCAGCTTGGCCCGGGGGGGTGAAGAGACCCAGTACTTC
CASSLARGGEETQYF
>NA|TRBV20-1|NA|TRBJ1-2
TGCAGTGCTAGTGGAGAAAACTATGGCTACACCTTC
CSASGENYGYTF
>NA|TRBV11-2|NA|TRBJ2-5
TGTGCCAGCAGCTTAAAGCTCGGTTGGGGCAGGGTACAAACAAGTCGCCAAGAGACCCAGTACTTC
CASSLKLGWGRVQTSRQETQYF
>NA|TRBV3-1|NA|TRBJ2-1
TGTGCCAGCAGCCATTCGGTAAACAATGAGCAGTTCTTC
CASSHSVNNEQFF
>TRBD2|TRBV20-1|NA|TRBJ2-5
TGCAGTGCGCGACTGCCGGGACTAGCGGGGTATGAGCAGTACTTC
CSARLPGLAGYEQYF
>NA|TRBV18|NA|TRBJ2-7
TGTGCCAGCTCACTAAACTCCGGGACAAAGGACTACGAGCAGTACTTC
CASSLNSGTKDYEQYF